These 22 T cell receptor beta chains originate from one sample sequenced in a study of T cells in localized non-small cell lung cancer. Clones were sequenced by immunoSEQ multiplex PCR, and TCRdb holds only the in-frame ones, with some missing. Of around 1,500 clones in the sample, 20% to 25% were seen once. The sample here was normal lung tissue next to the tumor, taken before any cancer treatment. All receptors derive from a woman between 35 and 75 years old with stage III squamous cell lung carcinoma.

This clone was seen only a few times. This rearrangement joins TRBV23-1 to TRBJ2-7; 7 nucleotides agree with TRBD1. TRBV23-1 is reported as an ORF; its role is uncertain. The CDR3 is 15 amino acids. V lost 6 bases and J lost 2; bases outside the gene matches: 10. The CDR3, as DNA: TGCGCCAGCAGCCAAGACCGACAGGGTGCCTACGAGCAGTACTTC. This codes for CASSQDRQGAYEQYF.

J is TRBJ2-7 and V is TRBV19; 7 bases agree with TRBD2. The CDR3 runs to 14 residues. Trimming at V came to 9 bases and at J to 2 bases, leaving 10 bases not matched to a gene. CDR1 is LNHDA and CDR2 is SQIVND in the germline V gene (reference sequence). Here the CDR3 reads CASQTASGPYEQYF. DNA of the CDR3: TGTGCCAGCCAAACGGCTAGCGGCCCCTACGAGCAGTACTTC.

This clone was detected a few times. The gene calls are TRBV28 and TRBJ1-2, with TRBD1 matching 9 bases. This CDR3 has 16 amino acids. The V gene end was trimmed by 5 bases and the J gene end by 0 bases; junction bases not matched to a gene: 7. CDR1 MDHEN and CDR2 SYDVKM come from the germline V gene. CDR3 residues: CASSPTGGVPNYGYTF. CDR3 nucleotides: TGTGCCAGCAGTCCGACAGGGGGAGTCCCTAACTATGGCTACACCTTC.

In its sample, this clone ranks as medium-sized. V is TRBV6-8 and J is TRBJ2-3; unclear D gene. Germline V gene lookup returns CDR1 MNHGY and CDR2 SAAAGT. Trimming took off 7 bases at V and 0 bases at J, with 14 bases between the two ends. There are 15 residues in the CDR3. CDR3 nucleotides: TGTGCCAGCAAGGTTGACCTAACTAGCACAGATACGCAGTATTTT. It codes for CASKVDLTSTDTQYF.

Sample share makes this clone medium-sized. The CDR3 nucleotides are TGTGCCAGCAGACAGGGGGCAGGGCAGCCCCAGCATTTT. It codes for CASRQGAGQPQHF. J is TRBJ1-5 and V is TRBV6-8; 9 bases are a match to TRBD1. The CDR3 totals 13 residues. The germline V gene encodes CDR1 MNHGY and CDR2 SAAAGT. Trimming cost V 6 bases and J 7 bases; bases outside gene matches: 4.

The rearrangement joins TRBV11-3 to TRBJ2-6; TRBD2 matches at 7 bases. V shed 1 base and J 9 bases; nucleotides not matched to a gene: 3. The CDR3 is 14 amino acids. CDR1 is SGHNT, CDR2 YENEEA, per germline. CDR3: CASSLVGTNNVLTF. For the CDR3, the DNA is TGTGCCAGCAGCTTAGTGGGGACTAACAACGTCCTGACTTTC.

This clone was counted a few times. The V gene is TRBV12-2, the J gene TRBJ2-5. TRBV12-2 counts as a pseudogene. There are 17 residues in the CDR3. CDR3 bases: TGTGCCAGTACCCGGGCCGGGCGCTTGGGTTTCCAAGAGACCCAGTACTTC. Its translation: CASTRAGRLGFQETQYF.

The rearrangement joins TRBV19 to TRBJ2-7; 7 nucleotides agree with TRBD2. The V gene's germline CDR1 is LNHDA and CDR2 SQIVND (reference sequence). This CDR3 has 15 residues. The junction had 9 bases not matched to a gene; V was cut back by 3 bases and J by 4 bases. The CDR3 is CASSIRAGDGYEQYF. The CDR3 DNA reads TGTGCCAGTAGTATTCGCGCGGGAGATGGGTACGAGCAGTACTTC.

The V gene is TRBV28, the J gene TRBJ2-6, with D perhaps TRBD1 (5 bases). The CDR3 extends over 16 amino acids. Trimming took off 1 base at V and 3 bases at J, with 10 bases between the two ends. Germline V gene data show CDR1 as MDHEN and CDR2 as SYDVKM. CDR3 nucleotide sequence: TGTGCCAGCAGTTTATTCAAGGGGTATGGGGCCAACGTCCTGACTTTC. Residues: CASSLFKGYGANVLTF.

This clone was counted between two and nine times. The chain recombines TRBV13 with TRBJ2-1, with 12 nucleotides matching TRBD2. This CDR3 comprises 17 residues. CDR1 and CDR2 from the germline V gene are PRHDT and FYEKMQ (reference sequence). V dropped 1 base and J dropped 6; count of bases not matched to a gene: 7. The CDR3 DNA follows: TGTGCCAGCAGCTTAGCCCTAGCGGGAGGGCGGGGCAATGAGCAGTTCTTC. Its translation is CASSLALAGGRGNEQFF.

The CDR3 DNA follows: TGTGCCAGCCGGAGCTTTAGCTCCTACGAGCAGTACTTC. The encoded protein is CASRSFSSYEQYF. The J gene is TRBJ2-7, the V gene TRBV10-3; no firm D call. Trimming took off 10 bases at V and 0 bases at J, with 13 bases between the two ends. Germline CDR1 reads ENHRY; CDR2 reads SYGVKD. The CDR3 runs 13 residues.

This clone was counted only a few times. The gene calls are TRBV9 and TRBJ2-1, with TRBD2 matching 9 bases. Germline V gives CDR1 SGDLS, CDR2 YYNGEE. The CDR3 is made up of 16 amino acids. Trimming removed 6 bases from V and 4 bases from J; junction bases left unmatched: 11. The CDR3 DNA sequence: TGTGCCAGCAACGCGGCGGCGGGAGGGGGTTACAATGAGCAGTTCTTC. Translating gives CASNAAAGGGYNEQFF. The full variable domain, its missing parts supplied by reference TRBV9 and TRBJ2-1, is DSGVTQTPKHLITATGQRVTLRCSPRSGDLSVYWYQQSLDQGLQFLIQYYNGEERAKGNILERFSAQQFPDLHSELNLSSLELGDSALYFCASNAAAGGGYNEQFFGPGTRLTVL.

The chain carries TRBV11-3 and TRBJ2-3; no reliable D call. V gave up 0 bases and J gave up 4 bases, with 11 bases separating them. The V gene's germline CDR1 is SGHNT and CDR2 YENEEA. The CDR3 loop spans 15 amino acids. The CDR3 bases are TGTGCCAGCAGCTTAGAGTGGGTCCGATCAGATACGCAGTATTTT. This codes for CASSLEWVRSDTQYF.

The table lists this clone with a few counts. The V gene is TRBV9, the J gene TRBJ1-1; D ambiguous. Looked up from germline, CDR1 is SGDLS and CDR2 is YYNGEE. Trimming shortened V by 2 bases and J by 4 bases, and 9 bases separated the two germline ends. This CDR3 is built from 13 residues. As DNA, the CDR3 is TGTGCCAGCAGCGTGTCACAGCTCACTGAAGCTTTCTTT. As protein: CASSVSQLTEAFF.

In its sample, this clone is medium-sized. The V call is TRBV6-8, the J call TRBJ1-2; 7 positions match TRBD1. Germline lookup yields CDR1 MNHGY and CDR2 SAAAGT. The CDR3 consists of 13 residues. The trim removed 5 bases at V and 4 bases at J, leaving 4 bases unmatched. The CDR3 bases are TGTGCCAGCAGTGGAGACAGGGCCTATGGCTACACCTTC. It is translated as CASSGDRAYGYTF.

The chain is built from TRBV6-8 and TRBJ2-2; D remains ambiguous. This CDR3 spans 14 amino acids. V was clipped by 0 bases and J by 5 bases, with 7 bases between them. Germline CDR1 and CDR2: MNHGY and SAAAGT. In DNA, the CDR3 is TGTGCCAGCAGTTACTCGACGGAAACCGGGGAGCTGTTTTTT. This translates into CASSYSTETGELFF.

In nucleotides, the CDR3 is TGTGCCAGTAGCGATCTTGGGGGAGGGCCTCGCGAGCAGTACTTC. Its translation: CASSDLGGGPREQYF. This chain links TRBV19 with TRBJ2-7; 7 nucleotides agree with TRBD2. This CDR3 is built from 15 residues. The germline V gene encodes CDR1 LNHDA and CDR2 SQIVND (reference sequence). Unmatched junction bases numbered 14, after V lost 6 bases and J lost 6 bases.

V usage is TRBV6-8 and J usage is TRBJ1-5; TRBD1 matches at 8 bases. J was trimmed by 7 bases and V by 0 bases; bases with no gene match: 5. The germline V gene has CDR1 MNHGY and CDR2 SAAAGT. The CDR3 is 15 residues long. CDR3 loop: CASSYSPRQGQPQHF. The CDR3 DNA is TGTGCCAGCAGTTACTCCCCCCGACAGGGGCAGCCCCAGCATTTT.

This chain joins TRBV5-1 and TRBJ2-2; 9 bases are shared with TRBD1. With 4 bases clipped from V and 7 bases from J, the junction kept 11 bases outside the gene matches. Germline values: CDR1 SGHRS, CDR2 YFSETQ. CDR3 length: 16 residues. CDR3 region: CASSQTDRGGDGELFF. For the CDR3, the DNA is TGCGCCAGCAGCCAAACGGACAGGGGAGGAGACGGGGAGCTGTTTTTT.

The genes are TRBV18 and TRBJ2-7; maybe TRBD2 (6 bases). CDR3 length equals 14 residues. V lost 3 bases and J lost 2, with 11 bases in between. CDR1 is KGHSH and CDR2 is LQKENI in the germline V gene. CDR3: CASSPGGVPYEQYF. In nucleotides, the CDR3 is TGTGCCAGCTCACCGGGCGGGGTCCCCTACGAGCAGTACTTC.

CDR3 protein: CASSYSIPGAGTDTQYF. CDR3 DNA sequence: TGTGCCAGCAGTTACTCGATACCGGGAGCGGGCACAGATACGCAGTATTTT. V gene TRBV6-8 combines with J gene TRBJ2-3, with D maybe TRBD2 (6 bases). CDR1 is MNHGY and CDR2 is SAAAGT in the germline V gene. V was pared by 0 bases and J by 1 base, with 14 bases between. The CDR3 sequence is 17 residues long.

This rearrangement joins TRBV11-3 to TRBJ2-3; 9 positions match TRBD2. The junction had 12 bases not matched to a gene; V was cut back by 2 bases and J by 6 bases. Germline CDR1 is SGHNT and CDR2 is YENEEA. The CDR3 covers 17 residues. The CDR3 protein is CASSLTSPAGGSDTQYF. The CDR3, as DNA: TGTGCCAGCAGCTTAACATCCCCAGCGGGAGGTTCGGATACGCAGTATTTT.